Listed below are T cell receptor beta chains from one sample, sequenced in a study of blood T cell repertoires in COVID-19. The data were produced by immunoSEQ multiplex PCR, yet TCRdb's version contains in-frame clones alone and is incomplete. The sample holds fewer than 60,000 clones; 84% are singletons and the top ten take 7.6%. Sequencing was performed on peripheral blood. The source of these receptors is a human donor in a cohort sampled during active COVID-19. CDR3s include the opening cysteine and the closing phenylalanine or tryptophan. Each record gives: V gene, J gene, clone size, D gene, CDR3 protein, CDR3 DNA. A D gene is named only where the DNA matches it firmly. Clone size is stated in some rows and not others, as once, few, many or a class when expanded.

TRBV6-5	TRBJ2-4	.	TRBD1	CASRPTGGNIQYF	TGTGCCAGCAGACCAACAGGGGGGAACATTCAGTACTTC
TRBV11-2	TRBJ2-1	.	.	CASSLDSPNEQFF	TGTGCCAGCAGCTTAGATTCCCCTAATGAGCAGTTCTTC
TRBV27	TRBJ1-4	.	.	CASSLSPGGAQEKLFF	TGTGCCAGCAGTTTATCCCCAGGAGGGGCACAAGAAAAACTGTTTTTT
TRBV7-8	TRBJ2-3	.	.	CASSLLAGGTDTQYF	TGTGCCAGCAGCCTGCTAGCAGGGGGCACAGATACGCAGTATTTT
TRBV7-9	TRBJ1-3	.	.	CASSLARADLSGNTIYF	TGTGCCAGCAGCTTAGCCAGGGCCGACCTCTCTGGAAACACCATATATTTT
TRBV30	TRBJ2-7	.	.	CAWSQGQTSSQDYEQYF	TGTGCCTGGAGTCAAGGGCAAACTAGTTCCCAAGACTACGAGCAGTACTTC
TRBV18	TRBJ2-7	.	.	CASSPGAQTYEQYF	TGTGCCAGCTCACCAGGGGCCCAGACCTACGAGCAGTACTTC
TRBV6-2/TRBV6-3	TRBJ2-5	.	TRBD1	CASSYGGTGAQETQYF	TGTGCCAGCAGTTACGGGGGGACAGGGGCGCAAGAGACCCAGTACTTC
TRBV4-1	TRBJ2-1	.	.	CASSQDRGIANEQFF	TGCGCCAGCAGCCAAGATCGGGGTATAGCCAATGAGCAGTTCTTC
TRBV27	TRBJ2-7	.	.	CASRTGGASSYEQYF	TGTGCCAGCCGAACGGGGGGCGCTAGCTCCTACGAGCAGTACTTC
TRBV2	TRBJ1-1	.	TRBD1	CASREGQGGFEAFF	TGTGCCAGCAGGGAAGGACAGGGGGGTTTTGAAGCTTTCTTT
TRBV27	TRBJ2-5	.	TRBD2	CASSLGGLAGTETQYF	TGTGCCAGCAGTCTCGGAGGACTAGCGGGTACCGAGACCCAGTACTTC
TRBV7-2	TRBJ2-3	.	TRBD2	CASSLGLAYTDTQYF	TGTGCCAGCAGCTTAGGACTAGCCTACACAGATACGCAGTATTTT
TRBV6-2/TRBV6-3	TRBJ2-3	.	TRBD2	CASSYGGVSYTDTQYF	TGTGCCAGCAGTTACGGGGGGGTTAGCTACACAGATACGCAGTATTTT
TRBV21-1	TRBJ1-1	medium-sized	.	CASTSIGECVAFF	TGTGCCAGCACCTCGATCGGGGAGTGTGTAGCTTTCTTT
TRBV28	TRBJ1-2	.	TRBD1	CASSLGTGTGEGYGYTF	TGTGCCAGCAGTTTGGGGACCGGGACAGGGGAAGGCTATGGCTACACCTTC
TRBV19	TRBJ1-5	.	TRBD1	CASSIDPVTGGWRGNQPQHF	TGTGCCAGTAGTATAGACCCTGTGACAGGGGGCTGGAGGGGCAATCAGCCCCAGCATTTT
TRBV24-1	TRBJ1-5	.	.	CATSDAGTGGISNQPQHF	TGTGCCACCAGTGATGCCGGGACGGGGGGTATTAGCAATCAGCCCCAGCATTTT
TRBV14	TRBJ2-1	.	TRBD2	CASSQGPSGRASSYNEQFF	TGTGCCAGCAGCCAAGGGCCTAGCGGGAGGGCAAGCTCCTACAATGAGCAGTTCTTC
TRBV19	TRBJ2-3	.	TRBD2	CASSIGLAGGTDTQYF	TGTGCCAGTAGTATAGGACTAGCGGGAGGCACAGATACGCAGTATTTT
TRBV6-5	TRBJ1-6	.	.	CASSYSRNSPLHF	TGTGCCAGCAGTTACTCGCGTAATTCACCCCTCCACTTT
TRBV9	TRBJ2-5	.	.	CASSPWGQTYQETQYF	TGTGCCAGCAGCCCCTGGGGGCAGACGTACCAAGAGACCCAGTACTTC
TRBV18	TRBJ1-6	few	.	CASSPSRGGDNSPLHF	TGTGCCAGCTCACCCTCAAGGGGTGGGGATAATTCACCCCTCCACTTT
TRBV27	TRBJ1-1	.	TRBD1	CASKPQRETGATMNTEAFF	TGTGCCAGCAAACCCCAACGCGAGACAGGGGCCACCATGAACACTGAAGCTTTCTTT
TRBV24-1	TRBJ2-1	.	TRBD1	CATSDPGQGISYNEQFF	TGTGCCACCAGTGACCCTGGACAGGGGATCAGCTACAATGAGCAGTTCTTC
TRBV18	TRBJ2-5	.	.	CASSRDTRETQYF	TGTGCCAGCTCTCGGGACACCAGAGAGACCCAGTACTTC
TRBV28	TRBJ1-5	.	TRBD1	CASSLSGQGAAQPQHF	TGTGCCAGCAGTTTATCGGGACAGGGGGCGGCCCAGCCCCAGCATTTT
TRBV12-3/TRBV12-4	TRBJ1-6	.	.	CASSFRNSPLHF	TGTGCCAGCAGTTTCAGGAATTCACCCCTCCACTTT
TRBV4-1	TRBJ1-3	.	TRBD1	CASSQETGLRNTIYF	TGCGCCAGCAGCCAAGAGACAGGGCTACGAAACACCATATATTTT
TRBV2	TRBJ2-5	.	.	CASSDMTGQETQYF	TGTGCCAGCAGTGATATGACAGGCCAAGAGACCCAGTACTTC